This TCR beta chain was captured by sequencing in a study of CD8 T cells in Susac syndrome. Blood CD8+ and CD4+ T cells underwent high-throughput TCR beta sequencing. Patients with Susac syndrome met the recently defined diagnostic criteria for definite or probable disease. Bulk CD8+ and CD4+ cells came from magnetic negative isolation; CD8+ TEMRA by FACS. The CDR3 spans 14 residues. In germline, CDR1 is MNHEY, CDR2 SMNVEV (reference sequence). The germline V and J ends were trimmed by 0 bases and 6 bases, with 9 bases remaining between them. It was with random hexamers that about 0.45 to 1 ug RNA was reverse transcribed. Across 54 Vbeta and 13 Jbeta, immunoSEQ multiplex PCR amplified TCR beta CDR3. Via MiXCR, TCRdb re-called the immunoSEQ multiplex PCR reads, giving one row per CDR3 protein. This table has over 100,000 distinct CDR3 sequences, 90% to 95% appearing once.

V gene TRBV27 combines with J gene TRBJ1-3; D not certain. This sequence was found in a human donor with Susac syndrome. Material for sequencing was CD8+ T cells from PBMCs. The CDR3 DNA reads as TGTGCCAGCAGTTTATCGATATCCGCAAACACCATATATTTT. Translation: CASSLSISANTIYF.